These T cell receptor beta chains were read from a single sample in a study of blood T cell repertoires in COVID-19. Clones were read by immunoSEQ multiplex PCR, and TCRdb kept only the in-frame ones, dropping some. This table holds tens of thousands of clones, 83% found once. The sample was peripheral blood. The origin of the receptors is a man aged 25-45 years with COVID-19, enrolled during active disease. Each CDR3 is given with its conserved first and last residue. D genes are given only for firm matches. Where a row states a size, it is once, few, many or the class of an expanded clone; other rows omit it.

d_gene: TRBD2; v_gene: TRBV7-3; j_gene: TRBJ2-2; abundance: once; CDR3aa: CASSLAGGPDTGELFF; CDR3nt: TGTGCCAGCAGCTTAGCGGGAGGGCCAGACACCGGGGAGCTGTTTTTT
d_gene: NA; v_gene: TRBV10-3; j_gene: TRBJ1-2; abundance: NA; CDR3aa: CAISEPGGGLSNYGYTF; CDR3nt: TGTGCCATCAGTGAACCGGGAGGGGGGTTGTCAAACTATGGCTACACCTTC
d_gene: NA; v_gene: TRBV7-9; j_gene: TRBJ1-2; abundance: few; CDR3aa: CASSLSNSYGYTF; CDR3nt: TGTGCCAGCAGCTTAAGCAACAGCTATGGCTACACCTTC
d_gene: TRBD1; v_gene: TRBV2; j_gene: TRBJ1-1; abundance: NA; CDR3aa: CASRLPGQGTGEAFF; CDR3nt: TGTGCCAGCCGGCTTCCGGGACAGGGGACGGGTGAAGCTTTCTTT
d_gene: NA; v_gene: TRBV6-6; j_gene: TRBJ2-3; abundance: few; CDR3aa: CASSPSEISTDTQYF; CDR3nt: TGTGCCAGCAGCCCATCGGAGATCAGCACAGATACGCAGTATTTT
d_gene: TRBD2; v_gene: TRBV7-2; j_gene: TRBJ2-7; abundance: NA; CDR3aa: CASSLTTSGSYEQYF; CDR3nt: TGTGCCAGCAGCTTAACTACTAGCGGGAGTTACGAGCAGTACTTC
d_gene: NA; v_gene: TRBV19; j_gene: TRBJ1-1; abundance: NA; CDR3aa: CASSSQRLAFF; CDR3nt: TGTGCCAGTAGTTCGCAGAGGTTGGCTTTCTTT
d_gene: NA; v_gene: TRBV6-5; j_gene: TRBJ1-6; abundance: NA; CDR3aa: CASSRVRFNSPLHF; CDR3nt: TGTGCCAGCAGCCGGGTCCGCTTTAATTCACCCCTCCACTTT
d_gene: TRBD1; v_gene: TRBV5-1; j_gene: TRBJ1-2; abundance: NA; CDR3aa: CASSEGQGRNYGYTF; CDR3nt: TGCGCCAGCAGCGAAGGACAGGGTAGAAACTATGGCTACACCTTC
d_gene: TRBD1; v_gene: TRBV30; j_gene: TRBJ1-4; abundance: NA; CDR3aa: CAWSAPGTGNEKLFF; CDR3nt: TGTGCCTGGAGCGCCCCCGGGACAGGGAACGAAAAACTGTTTTTT
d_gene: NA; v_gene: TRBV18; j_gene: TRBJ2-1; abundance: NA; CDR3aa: CASSPLAGSYNEQFF; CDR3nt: TGTGCCAGCTCACCTCTAGCAGGCTCCTACAATGAGCAGTTCTTC
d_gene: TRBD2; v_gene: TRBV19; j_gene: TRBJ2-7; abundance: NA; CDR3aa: CASSMSSGGSYEQYF; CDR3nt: TGTGCCAGTAGTATGTCGTCGGGGGGATCCTACGAGCAGTACTTC
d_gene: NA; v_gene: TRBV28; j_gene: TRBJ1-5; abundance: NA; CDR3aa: CASSPARGNQPQHF; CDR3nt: TGTGCCAGCAGCCCTGCCCGGGGGAATCAGCCCCAGCATTTT
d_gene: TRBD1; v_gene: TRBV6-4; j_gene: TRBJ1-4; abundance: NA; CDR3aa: CASQGDPAGKLFF; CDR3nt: TGTGCCAGCCAGGGGGACCCCGCCGGGAAACTGTTTTTT
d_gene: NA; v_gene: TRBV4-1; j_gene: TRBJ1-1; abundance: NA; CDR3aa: CASSHSSLWAGEAFF; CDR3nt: TGCGCCAGCAGCCACAGCTCTCTCTGGGCAGGGGAAGCTTTCTTT
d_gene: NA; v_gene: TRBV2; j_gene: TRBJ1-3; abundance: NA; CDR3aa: CASSDRTGGTGNTIYF; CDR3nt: TGTGCCAGCAGTGATAGGACGGGAGGGACTGGAAACACCATATATTTT
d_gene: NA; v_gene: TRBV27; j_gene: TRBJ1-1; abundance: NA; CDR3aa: CASSGPSGAEAFF; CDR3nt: TGTGCCAGCAGCGGACCCTCGGGGGCTGAAGCTTTCTTT
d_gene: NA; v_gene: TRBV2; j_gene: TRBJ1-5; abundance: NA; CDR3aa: CASSPRRRENQPQHF; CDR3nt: TGTGCCAGCAGTCCCCGCCGCAGGGAAAACCAGCCCCAGCATTTT
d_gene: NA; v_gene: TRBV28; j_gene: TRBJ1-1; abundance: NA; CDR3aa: CASSPGSLEAFF; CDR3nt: TGTGCCAGCAGTCCCGGGTCCCTTGAAGCTTTCTTT
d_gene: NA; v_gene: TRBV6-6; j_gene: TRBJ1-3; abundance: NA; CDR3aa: CASKTGSGNTIYF; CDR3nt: TGTGCCAGCAAGACAGGCTCTGGAAACACCATATATTTT
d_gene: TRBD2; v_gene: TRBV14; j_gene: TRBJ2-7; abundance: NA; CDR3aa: CASSQVGGRINEQYF; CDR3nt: TGTGCCAGCAGCCAAGTCGGGGGGAGAATCAACGAGCAGTACTTC
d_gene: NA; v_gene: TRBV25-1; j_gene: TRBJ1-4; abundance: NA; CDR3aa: CASSKGLPNEKLFF; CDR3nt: TGTGCCAGCAGTAAGGGGTTACCTAATGAAAAACTGTTTTTT